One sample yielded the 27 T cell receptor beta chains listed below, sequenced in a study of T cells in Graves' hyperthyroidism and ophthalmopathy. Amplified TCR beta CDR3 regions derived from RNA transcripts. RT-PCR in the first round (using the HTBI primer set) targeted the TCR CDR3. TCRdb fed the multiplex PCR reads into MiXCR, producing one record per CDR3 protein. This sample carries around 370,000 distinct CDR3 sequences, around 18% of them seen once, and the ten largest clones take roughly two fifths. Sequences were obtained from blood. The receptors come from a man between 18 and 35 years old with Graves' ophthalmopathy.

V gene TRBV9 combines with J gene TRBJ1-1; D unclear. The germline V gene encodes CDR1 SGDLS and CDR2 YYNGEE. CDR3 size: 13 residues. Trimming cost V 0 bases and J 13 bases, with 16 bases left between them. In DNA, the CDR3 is TGTGCCAGCAGCGTAGATCCGGGCACGATAGGTTTCTTT. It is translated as CASSVDPGTIGFF.

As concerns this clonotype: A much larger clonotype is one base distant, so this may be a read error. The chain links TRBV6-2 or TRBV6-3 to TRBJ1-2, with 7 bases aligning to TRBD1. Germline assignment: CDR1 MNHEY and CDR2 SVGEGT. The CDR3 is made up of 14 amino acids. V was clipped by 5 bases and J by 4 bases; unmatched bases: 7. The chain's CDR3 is CASSDQDRSYGYTF. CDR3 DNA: TGTGCCAGCAGTGACCAGGACAGGTCCTATGGCTACACCTTC.

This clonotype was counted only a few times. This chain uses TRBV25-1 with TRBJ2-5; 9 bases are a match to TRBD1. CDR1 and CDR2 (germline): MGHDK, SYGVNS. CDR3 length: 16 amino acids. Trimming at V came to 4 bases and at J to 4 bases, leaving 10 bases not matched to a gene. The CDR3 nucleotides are TGTGCCAGCAGTGCCACCGGCGGGACAGGGCCAGAGACCCAGTACTTC. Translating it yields CASSATGGTGPETQYF.

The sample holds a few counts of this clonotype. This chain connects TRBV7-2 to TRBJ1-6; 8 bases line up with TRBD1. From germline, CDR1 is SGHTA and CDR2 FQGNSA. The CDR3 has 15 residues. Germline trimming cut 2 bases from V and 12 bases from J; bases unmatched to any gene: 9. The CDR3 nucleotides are TGTGCCAGCAGCTTACCGTCTACAGGGGGGTTACCCCTCCACTTT. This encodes CASSLPSTGGLPLHF.

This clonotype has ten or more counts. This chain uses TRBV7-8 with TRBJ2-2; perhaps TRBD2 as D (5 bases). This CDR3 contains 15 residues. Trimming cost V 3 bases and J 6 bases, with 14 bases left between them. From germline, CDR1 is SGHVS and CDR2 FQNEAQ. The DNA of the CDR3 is TGTGCCAGCAGCTTCCGTGGAGGTGGCCCCGGGGAGCTGTTTTTT. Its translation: CASSFRGGGPGELFF.

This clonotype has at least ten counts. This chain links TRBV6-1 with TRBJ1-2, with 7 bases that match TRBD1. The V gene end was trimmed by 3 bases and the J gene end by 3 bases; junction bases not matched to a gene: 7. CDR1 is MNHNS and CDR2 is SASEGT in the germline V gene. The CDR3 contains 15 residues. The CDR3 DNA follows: TGTGCCAGCAGTGATTTCGGGCAGGGGGACTATGGCTACACCTTC. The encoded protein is CASSDFGQGDYGYTF.

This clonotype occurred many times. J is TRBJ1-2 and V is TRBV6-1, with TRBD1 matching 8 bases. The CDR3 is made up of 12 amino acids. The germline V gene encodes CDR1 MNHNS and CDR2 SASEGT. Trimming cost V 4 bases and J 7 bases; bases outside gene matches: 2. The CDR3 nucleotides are TGTGCCAGCAGTGGACAGGGGATTGGCTACACCTTC. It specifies CASSGQGIGYTF.

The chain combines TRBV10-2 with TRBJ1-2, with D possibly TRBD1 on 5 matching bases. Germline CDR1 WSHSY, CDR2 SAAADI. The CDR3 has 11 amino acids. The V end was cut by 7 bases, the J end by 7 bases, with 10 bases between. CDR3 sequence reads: CASTSGFGYTF. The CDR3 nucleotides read TGCGCCAGCACGTCAGGGTTTGGCTACACCTTC.

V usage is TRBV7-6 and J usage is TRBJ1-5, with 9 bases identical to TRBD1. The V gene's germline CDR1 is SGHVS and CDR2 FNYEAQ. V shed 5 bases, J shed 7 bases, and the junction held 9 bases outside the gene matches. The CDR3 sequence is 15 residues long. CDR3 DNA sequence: TGTGCCAGCAGCCGTTCGACAGGGGGTGGACAGCCCCAGCATTTT. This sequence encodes CASSRSTGGGQPQHF.

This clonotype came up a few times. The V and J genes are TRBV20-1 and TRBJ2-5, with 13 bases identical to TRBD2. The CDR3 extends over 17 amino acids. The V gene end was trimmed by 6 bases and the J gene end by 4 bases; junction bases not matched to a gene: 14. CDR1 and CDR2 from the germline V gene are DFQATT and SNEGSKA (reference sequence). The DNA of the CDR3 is TGCAGTGCCACGATACTAGCGGGGGGGCCATTTCGAGAGACCCAGTACTTC. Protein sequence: CSATILAGGPFRETQYF.

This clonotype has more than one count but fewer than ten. In DNA, the CDR3 is TGTGCCAGCAGTTACTCGCACCCGGAGAATACCGAAAAACTGTTTTTT. It codes for CASSYSHPENTEKLFF. The V and J genes are TRBV6-5 and TRBJ1-4; D not resolved. Germline CDR1 reads MNHEY; CDR2 reads SVGAGI. V gave up 0 bases and J gave up 8 bases, with 16 bases separating them. The CDR3 spans 16 residues.

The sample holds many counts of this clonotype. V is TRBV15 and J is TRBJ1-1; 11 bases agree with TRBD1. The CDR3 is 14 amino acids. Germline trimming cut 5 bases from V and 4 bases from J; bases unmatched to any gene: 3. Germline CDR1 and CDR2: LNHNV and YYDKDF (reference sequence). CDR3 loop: CATSWGTGGTEAFF. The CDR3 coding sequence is TGTGCCACCAGCTGGGGGACAGGGGGCACTGAAGCTTTCTTT.

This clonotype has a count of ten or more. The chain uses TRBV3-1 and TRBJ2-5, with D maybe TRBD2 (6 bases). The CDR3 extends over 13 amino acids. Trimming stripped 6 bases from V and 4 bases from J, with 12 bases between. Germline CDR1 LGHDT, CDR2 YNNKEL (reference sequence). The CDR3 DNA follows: TGTGCCAGCAGTGCCCAGGGAGGAGAGACCCAGTACTTC. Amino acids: CASSAQGGETQYF.

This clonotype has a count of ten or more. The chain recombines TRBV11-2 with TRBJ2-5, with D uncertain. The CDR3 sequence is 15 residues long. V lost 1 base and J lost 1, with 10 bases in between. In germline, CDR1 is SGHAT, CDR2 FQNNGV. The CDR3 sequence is CASSLVPQPQETQYF. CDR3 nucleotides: TGTGCCAGCAGCTTAGTTCCCCAGCCCCAAGAGACCCAGTACTTC.

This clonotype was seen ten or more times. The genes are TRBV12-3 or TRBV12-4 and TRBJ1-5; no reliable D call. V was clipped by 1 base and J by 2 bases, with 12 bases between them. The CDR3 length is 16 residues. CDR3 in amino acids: CASSLGRPAGNQPQHF. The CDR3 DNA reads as TGTGCCAGCAGTTTAGGTAGGCCGGCCGGCAATCAGCCCCAGCATTTT.

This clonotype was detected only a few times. The CDR3 is CASSLELYNEQFF. The CDR3 DNA is TGTGCCAGCAGCTTGGAGCTGTACAATGAGCAGTTCTTC. The chain is built from TRBV5-6 and TRBJ2-1; no clear D gene. Per the germline V gene, CDR1 is SGHDT and CDR2 is YYEEEE. The germline V and J ends were trimmed by 0 bases and 4 bases, with 5 bases remaining between them. CDR3 length: 13 amino acids.

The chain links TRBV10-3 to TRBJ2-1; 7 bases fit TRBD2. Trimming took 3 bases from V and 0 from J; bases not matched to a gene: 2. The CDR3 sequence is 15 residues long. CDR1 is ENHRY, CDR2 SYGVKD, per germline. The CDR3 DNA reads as TGTGCCATCAGTGACTCGGGGGGCTCCTACAATGAGCAGTTCTTC. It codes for CAISDSGGSYNEQFF.

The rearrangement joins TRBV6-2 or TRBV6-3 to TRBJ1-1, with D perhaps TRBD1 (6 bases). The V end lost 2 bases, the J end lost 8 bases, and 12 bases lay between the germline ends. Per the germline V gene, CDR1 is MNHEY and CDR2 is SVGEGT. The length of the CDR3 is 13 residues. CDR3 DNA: TGTGCCAGCAGTTACGGGTGGGGGCCCGAAGCTTTCTTT. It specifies CASSYGWGPEAFF.

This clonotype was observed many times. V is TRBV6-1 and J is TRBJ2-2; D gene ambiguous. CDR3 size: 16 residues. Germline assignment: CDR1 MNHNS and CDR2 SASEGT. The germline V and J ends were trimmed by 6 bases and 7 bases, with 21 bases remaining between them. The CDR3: CASSTPLPRTRGELFF. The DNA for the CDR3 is TGTGCCAGCAGCACACCCTTGCCCCGGACGCGCGGGGAGCTGTTTTTT.

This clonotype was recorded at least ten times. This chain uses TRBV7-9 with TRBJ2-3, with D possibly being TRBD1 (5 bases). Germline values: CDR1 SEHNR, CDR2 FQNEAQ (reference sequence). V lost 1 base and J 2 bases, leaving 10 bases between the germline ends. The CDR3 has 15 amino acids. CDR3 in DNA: TGTGCCAGCAGCTTAGTTACAGGCTTCACAGATACGCAGTATTTT. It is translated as CASSLVTGFTDTQYF.

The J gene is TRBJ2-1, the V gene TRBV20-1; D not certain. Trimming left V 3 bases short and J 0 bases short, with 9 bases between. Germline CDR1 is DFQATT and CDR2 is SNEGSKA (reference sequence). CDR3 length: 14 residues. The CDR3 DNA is TGCAGTGCTAGTCCCCCAAGCTCCTACAATGAGCAGTTCTTC. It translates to CSASPPSSYNEQFF.

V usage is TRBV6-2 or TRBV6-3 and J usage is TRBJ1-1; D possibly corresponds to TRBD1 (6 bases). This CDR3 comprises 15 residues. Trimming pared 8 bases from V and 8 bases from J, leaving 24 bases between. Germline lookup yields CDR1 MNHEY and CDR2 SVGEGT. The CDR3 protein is CASGDQTGPPGEAFF. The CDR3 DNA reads TGTGCCAGCGGGGATCAGACAGGACCTCCAGGAGAAGCTTTCTTT.

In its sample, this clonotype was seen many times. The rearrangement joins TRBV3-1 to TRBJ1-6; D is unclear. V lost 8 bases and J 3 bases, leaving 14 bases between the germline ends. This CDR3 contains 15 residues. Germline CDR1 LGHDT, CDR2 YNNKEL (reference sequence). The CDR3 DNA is TGTGCCAGCTCCCAGGACGGAGTCTATAATTCACCCCTCCACTTT. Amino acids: CASSQDGVYNSPLHF.

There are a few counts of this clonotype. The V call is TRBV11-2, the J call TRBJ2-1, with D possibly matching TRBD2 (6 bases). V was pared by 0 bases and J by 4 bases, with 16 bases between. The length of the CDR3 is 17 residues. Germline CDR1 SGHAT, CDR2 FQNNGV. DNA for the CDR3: TGTGCCAGCAGCTTAGATCCGGGGGACCCCGAATACAATGAGCAGTTCTTC. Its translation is CASSLDPGDPEYNEQFF.

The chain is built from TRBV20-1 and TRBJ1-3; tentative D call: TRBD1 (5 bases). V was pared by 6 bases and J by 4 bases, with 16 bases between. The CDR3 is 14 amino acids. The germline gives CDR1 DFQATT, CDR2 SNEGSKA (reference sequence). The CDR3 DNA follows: TGCAGTGCCCGGGGACTCGGGGCCGGAAACACCATATATTTT. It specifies CSARGLGAGNTIYF.

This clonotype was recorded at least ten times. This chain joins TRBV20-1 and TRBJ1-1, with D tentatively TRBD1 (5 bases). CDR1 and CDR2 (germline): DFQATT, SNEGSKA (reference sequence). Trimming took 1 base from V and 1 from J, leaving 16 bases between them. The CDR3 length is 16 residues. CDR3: CSARVFEGRANTEAFF. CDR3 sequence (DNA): TGCAGTGCTAGAGTGTTTGAGGGGCGAGCGAACACTGAAGCTTTCTTT.

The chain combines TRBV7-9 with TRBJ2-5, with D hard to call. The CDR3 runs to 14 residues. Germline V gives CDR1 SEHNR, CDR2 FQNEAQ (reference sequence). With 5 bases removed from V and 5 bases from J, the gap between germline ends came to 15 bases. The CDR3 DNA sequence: TGTGCCAGCAGCCGCCCGGGTGCCATGGAGACCCAGTACTTC. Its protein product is CASSRPGAMETQYF.